These 7 T cell receptor beta chains were sequenced from one sample in a study of CD8 T cells in ankylosing spondylitis. TCRdb processed the 5' RACE reads anew with MiXCR; each CDR3 protein has one entry. The sample contains around 320,000 distinct CDR3 sequences, around 21% of which appear only once. The sample was blood, either unsorted or a sorted T cell fraction (not recorded which). Every receptor here comes from a female donor with ankylosing spondylitis or in good health (not recorded which).

In this sample, this clonotype turned up a few times. The J gene is TRBJ2-5, the V gene TRBV9; 8 bases are shared with TRBD2. This CDR3 region has 14 residues. Germline lookup yields CDR1 SGDLS and CDR2 YYNGEE. V trimming: 1 base; J trimming: 5 bases; junction bases outside the gene matches: 4. The CDR3 bases are TGTGCCAGCAGCGTAAGCGGGAGAGGGGAGACCCAGTACTTC. It encodes CASSVSGRGETQYF.

The chain combines TRBV20-1 with TRBJ2-1, with D perhaps TRBD2 (5 bases). This CDR3 is built from 16 residues. Germline CDR1 is DFQATT and CDR2 is SNEGSKA (reference sequence). For the CDR3, the DNA is TGCACCGTTATGGGAGACCCCAAGAGCTCCTACAATGAGCAGTTCTTC. Its translation is CTVMGDPKSSYNEQFF.

This clonotype was counted between two and nine times. The V and J genes are TRBV27 and TRBJ2-7; D is possibly TRBD1 (6 bases). The germline gives CDR1 MNHEY, CDR2 SMNVEV (reference sequence). The V and J ends lost 3 bases and 5 bases respectively, with 17 bases between them. This CDR3 has 15 residues. The CDR3 spells CASSFTGRGGDEQYF. For the CDR3, the DNA is TGTGCCAGCAGTTTTACGGGCAGGGGTGGCGACGAGCAGTACTTC.

CDR3 bases: TGTGCCAGCAGACCTGGCGGACAGGGAAGATACGAGCAGTACTTC. It codes for CASRPGGQGRYEQYF. This chain joins TRBV5-6 and TRBJ2-7; the match to TRBD1 covers 8 bases. Germline CDR1 SGHDT, CDR2 YYEEEE. The ends lost 5 bases at V and 4 bases at J; junction bases unmatched: 11. The CDR3 is 15 amino acids.

This clonotype was seen a few times. The chain uses TRBV5-4 and TRBJ2-7; D possibly matches TRBD1 or TRBD2 (5 bases each). CDR1 and CDR2 (germline): SGHNT, YYREEE (reference sequence). V dropped 0 bases and J dropped 0 bases, with 16 bases sitting between them. The CDR3 extends over 17 amino acids. This CDR3 is CASSLATHGGSSYEQYF. The CDR3 nucleotides are TGTGCCAGCAGCTTGGCCACCCATGGGGGAAGCTCCTACGAGCAGTACTTC.

In this sample, this clonotype turned up many times. The chain employs TRBV20-1 and TRBJ2-1; 12 bases line up with TRBD2. The CDR3 extends over 14 amino acids. Germline V gene lookup returns CDR1 DFQATT and CDR2 SNEGSKA (reference sequence). V was pared by 3 bases and J by 7 bases, with 4 bases of the junction left unmatched. The CDR3 nucleotides are TGCAGTGCTAGGCGACTAGCGGGAGTGAATGAGCAGTTCTTC. Translated, it gives CSARRLAGVNEQFF.

The gene calls are TRBV5-1 and TRBJ2-3, with D possibly matching TRBD1 (5 bases). V shed 5 bases and J shed 2 bases, with 12 bases lying between them. From germline, CDR1 is SGHRS and CDR2 YFSETQ. The CDR3 runs to 14 residues. The CDR3 loop reads CASRGQGATDTQYF. The CDR3 DNA reads as TGCGCCAGCAGGGGGCAGGGTGCCACAGATACGCAGTATTTT. Supplemented by reference TRBV5-1 and TRBJ2-3, the full variable domain reads KAGVTQTPRYLIKTRGQQVTLSCSPISGHRSVSWYQQTPGQGLQFLFEYFSETQRNKGNFPGRFSGRQFSNSRSEMNVSTLELGDSALYLCASRGQGATDTQYFGPGTRLTVL.